This T cell receptor (beta chain) originates from a study of blood T cells in healthy people across ages. As concerns this clonotype: The target antigen is unknown.

Notes on the study in general: No one knew whether donors had CMV, which possibly confounded expanded clonotype changes. More naive CD4+ cells and higher diversity were found in long-lived than in aged donors.

Each sample gave at least 6.5 million isolated PBMCs. For the second PCR, which ran for roughly 7 to 11 cycles, a sample-barcoded 5' primer and a J-beta primer mix were used. TCRdb reprocessed the 5' RACE reads via MiXCR and lists one record per CDR3 protein. Among 700,000 to 850,000 distinct CDR3 sequences listed, 50% to 65% were seen once. The TCR originated in a man older than 75 in good health. Sequencing input: blood.

This CDR3 is CASSLHTGLTYEQYF. In DNA, the CDR3 is TGTGCCAGCAGCCTACACACGGGACTAACCTACGAGCAGTACTTC. This chain joins TRBV7-2 and TRBJ2-4, with 7 bases identical to TRBD2. The end of the DNA fits TRBJ2-7 better, so the J call may be wrong. This CDR3 spans 15 amino acids. Germline CDR1 reads SGHTA; CDR2 reads FQGNSA.